These 23 T cell receptor beta chains were sequenced from one sample in a study of blood T cell repertoires in COVID-19. The data were produced by immunoSEQ multiplex PCR, yet TCRdb's version contains in-frame clones alone and is incomplete. In the table there are a few hundred thousand clones, 82% of which are singletons. What was sequenced was PBMCs or T cells enriched from blood (not recorded which). The receptor set was obtained from a woman aged 55-69 years who had recovered from COVID-19.

The rearrangement links TRBV5-1 to TRBJ2-5; TRBD2 might be the D (5 bases). Germline CDR1 is SGHRS and CDR2 is YFSETQ. This CDR3 is built from 14 residues. V was clipped by 0 bases and J by 3 bases, with 9 bases between them. The CDR3 is CASSLVLAEETQYF. The CDR3 DNA sequence: TGCGCCAGCAGCTTGGTGCTAGCTGAAGAGACCCAGTACTTC.

The V and J genes are TRBV27 and TRBJ1-5; D is possibly TRBD1 (6 bases). Looked up from germline, CDR1 is MNHEY and CDR2 is SMNVEV (reference sequence). The V and J ends lost 2 bases and 0 bases respectively, with 14 bases between them. The CDR3 has 17 residues. The CDR3 nucleotides read TGTGCCAGCAGTTTAGCACAGGGTGAGTTTAGCAATCAGCCCCAGCATTTT. Translated, it gives CASSLAQGEFSNQPQHF.

The chain carries TRBV11-2 and TRBJ2-7, with TRBD1 matching 12 bases. The ends lost 5 bases at V and 3 bases at J; junction bases unmatched: 5. The CDR3 consists of 15 residues. CDR1 is SGHAT, CDR2 FQNNGV, per germline. As DNA, the CDR3 is TGTGCCAGCAGCCCCGGGACAGGGGGCTTCTACGAGCAGTACTTC. It is translated as CASSPGTGGFYEQYF. The full variable domain, in which reference TRBV11-2 and TRBJ2-7 provide the parts outside the CDR3, is EAGVAQSPRYKIIEKRQSVAFWCNPISGHATLYWYQQILGQGPKLLIQFQNNGVVDDSQLPKDRFSAERLKGVDSTLKIQPAKLEDSAVYLCASSPGTGGFYEQYFGPGTRLTVT.

In its sample, this clone was seen a few times. The chain uses TRBV9 and TRBJ2-2; the match to TRBD2 covers 11 bases. Germline V gene sequence: CDR1 SGDLS, CDR2 YYNGEE. V was clipped by 4 bases and J by 5 bases; unmatched bases: 7. This CDR3 has 16 residues. CDR3 loop: CASSPTSGRETGELFF. CDR3 DNA sequence: TGTGCCAGCAGCCCCACTAGCGGGAGAGAGACCGGGGAGCTGTTTTTT.

The J gene is TRBJ1-2, the V gene TRBV5-1; weak D call: TRBD1 (5 bases). Germline V gene sequence: CDR1 SGHRS, CDR2 YFSETQ. Trimming took off 0 bases at V and 11 bases at J, with 14 bases between the two ends. The CDR3 sequence is 13 residues long. The DNA for the CDR3 is TGCGCCAGCAGCTTGGAGGGGCAGGGACTATACACCTTC. Translated: CASSLEGQGLYTF.

The chain carries TRBV19 and TRBJ1-5; D possibly corresponds to TRBD1 (5 bases). The V gene lost 7 bases and the J gene lost 3 bases, with 16 bases spanning the gap. The CDR3 extends over 15 amino acids. The germline V gene encodes CDR1 LNHDA and CDR2 SQIVND (reference sequence). In DNA form, the CDR3 reads TGTGCCAGTAAGCCCGGGCGGGGGGACAATCAGCCCCAGCATTTT. The encoded protein is CASKPGRGDNQPQHF.

The chain links TRBV12-5 to TRBJ1-5; possibly TRBD1 for D (6 bases). CDR1 is LGHNT and CDR2 is FRNRAP in the germline V gene. The CDR3 runs to 14 residues. Trimming stripped 5 bases from V and 5 bases from J, with 13 bases between. Here the CDR3 DNA reads TGTGCTAGTGGTACCGGCCAGGGGTATCAGCCCCAGCATTTT. This sequence encodes CASGTGQGYQPQHF.

This rearrangement joins TRBV5-6 to TRBJ1-2; 9 bases align to TRBD1. The germline gives CDR1 SGHDT, CDR2 YYEEEE. Trimming took 0 bases from V and 3 from J; bases not matched to a gene: 6. The CDR3 consists of 16 residues. The CDR3 loop reads CASSLAGRDRDYGYTF. Written as DNA, the CDR3 is TGTGCCAGCAGCTTGGCCGGCAGGGACAGGGACTATGGCTACACCTTC.

This chain joins TRBV6-2 or TRBV6-3 and TRBJ1-2; 9 positions match TRBD1. The J segment lost 2 bases and the V segment lost 5 bases, leaving 9 bases of the junction unmatched. CDR1 and CDR2 from the germline V gene are MNHEY and SVGEGT. The CDR3 length is 16 residues. The CDR3 nucleotides are TGTGCCAGCAGTACACCGGGACAGGGAAAGAACTATGGCTACACCTTC. This encodes CASSTPGQGKNYGYTF.

The chain carries TRBV4-1 and TRBJ2-1; 8 bases agree with TRBD1. This CDR3 has 14 amino acids. Germline V gene lookup returns CDR1 MGHRA and CDR2 YSYEKL. Germline trimming cut 3 bases from V and 5 bases from J; bases unmatched to any gene: 3. In DNA form, the CDR3 reads TGCGCCAGCAGCCACCCGGACAGGGACAATGAGCAGTTCTTC. It yields the protein CASSHPDRDNEQFF.

V is TRBV21-1 and J is TRBJ2-1; TRBD1, as called in the table, went unchecked against the DNA. TRBV21-1 has pseudogene status. This CDR3 has 20 residues. DNA of the CDR3: TGTGCCAGCAGCAAATACGTGGATTTCGGGGACAGGGGGCTGGACAATGAGCAGTTCTTC. Translating it yields CASSKYVDFGDRGLDNEQFF.

V gene TRBV11-1 combines with J gene TRBJ2-3; a possible D gene is TRBD1 (6 bases). The CDR3 is 15 residues long. The V gene's germline CDR1 is SGHAT and CDR2 FQDESV (reference sequence). The V end was cut by 3 bases, the J end by 1 base, with 11 bases between. This chain's CDR3 is CASSFSTGRTDTQYF. For the CDR3, the DNA is TGTGCCAGCAGCTTTTCGACAGGACGCACAGATACGCAGTATTTT.

The CDR3 is CASSLTTSGFNEQFF. The DNA of the CDR3 is TGTGCCAGCAGCTTGACGACTAGCGGCTTCAATGAGCAGTTCTTC. V gene TRBV7-9 combines with J gene TRBJ2-1; 9 bases align to TRBD2. This CDR3 comprises 15 residues. Per germline, CDR1 SEHNR and CDR2 FQNEAQ (reference sequence). V dropped 3 bases and J dropped 6; count of bases not matched to a gene: 6.

This chain joins TRBV6-6 and TRBJ2-4, with a tentative D call TRBD1 (6 bases). V was trimmed by 6 bases and J by 6 bases, leaving 12 bases between them. Per the germline V gene, CDR1 is MNHNY and CDR2 is SVGAGI (reference sequence). The CDR3 has 13 amino acids. The CDR3 here is CASSPGHGNIQYF. As DNA, the CDR3 is TGTGCCAGCAGCCCGGGACATGGAAACATTCAGTACTTC.

The chain has TRBV18 and TRBJ1-5; unclear D gene. Germline CDR1 KGHSH, CDR2 LQKENI. This CDR3 is 14 amino acids long. Trimming removed 3 bases from V and 5 bases from J, with 11 bases in between. CDR3 sequence reads: CASSPGRVDQPQHF. CDR3 nucleotide sequence: TGTGCCAGCTCACCCGGCCGGGTCGATCAGCCCCAGCATTTT.

This clone occurred a few times. The chain employs TRBV7-9 and TRBJ2-1; TRBD2 is a possible D gene (6 bases). Germline lookup yields CDR1 SEHNR and CDR2 FQNEAQ (reference sequence). V was clipped by 4 bases and J by 12 bases, with 22 bases between them. This CDR3 has 15 residues. The CDR3 spells CASSSPGLSLWGQFF. DNA of the CDR3: TGTGCCAGCAGCTCACCGGGACTCTCTTTGTGGGGGCAGTTCTTC.

The chain employs TRBV6-8 and TRBJ2-2, with 8 bases fitting TRBD1. The CDR3 has 17 residues. J gave up 4 bases and V 8 bases, and 15 bases lay outside the gene matches. Germline assignment: CDR1 MNHGY and CDR2 SAAAGT. The CDR3 bases are TGTGCCAGCCTATCCCAGGGGGCTCAGGTAGGCACCGGGGAGCTGTTTTTT. This gives the protein CASLSQGAQVGTGELFF.

The table lists this clone with a few counts. The chain employs TRBV29-1 and TRBJ1-2, with a possible D match to TRBD1 (5 bases). The V and J ends lost 4 bases and 4 bases respectively, with 13 bases between them. The CDR3 totals 13 residues. Per germline, CDR1 SQVTM and CDR2 ANQGSEA. Here the CDR3 reads CSVGSGEGYGYTF. In nucleotides, the CDR3 is TGCAGCGTTGGATCGGGGGAGGGCTATGGCTACACCTTC. Full variable domain (remainder filled in from reference TRBV29-1 and TRBJ1-2): SAVISQKPSRDICQRGTSLTIQCQVDSQVTMMFWYRQQPGQSLTLIATANQGSEATYESGFVIDKFPISRPNLTFSTLTVSNMSPEDSSIYLCSVGSGEGYGYTFGSGTRLTVV.

The rearrangement uses TRBV19 and TRBJ1-5; tentative D call: TRBD1 (5 bases). The CDR3 is 15 amino acids. Germline V gene sequence: CDR1 LNHDA, CDR2 SQIVND (reference sequence). The ends were cut back, 2 bases at V and 6 bases at J, with 14 bases in the middle. The CDR3 loop is CASSISRGGGQPQHF. In DNA form, the CDR3 reads TGTGCCAGTAGTATAAGTCGGGGGGGAGGTCAGCCCCAGCATTTT.

The V and J genes are TRBV7-2 and TRBJ1-1; 7 bases align to TRBD1. CDR3 length: 16 residues. Germline CDR1 reads SGHTA; CDR2 reads FQGNSA. V lost 4 bases to trimming and J lost 0 bases; unmatched junction nucleotides: 8. CDR3 nucleotide sequence: TGTGCCAGCAGCTCAAGAGGGACAGCCATGAACACTGAAGCTTTCTTT. It codes for CASSSRGTAMNTEAFF. The whole variable domain, remainder taken from reference TRBV7-2 and TRBJ1-1, is GAGVSQSPSNKVTEKGKDVELRCDPISGHTALYWYRQSLGQGLEFLIYFQGNSAPDKSGLPSDRFSAERTGGSVSTLTIQRTQQEDSAVYLCASSSRGTAMNTEAFFGQGTRLTVV.

This chain joins TRBV7-9 and TRBJ1-4; 8 nucleotides match TRBD1. The CDR3 is made up of 15 amino acids. V gave up 4 bases and J gave up 7 bases; unmatched junction bases: 8. Germline assignment: CDR1 SEHNR and CDR2 FQNEAQ (reference sequence). The CDR3 loop reads CASSSDRGGTEKLFF. The CDR3 DNA is TGTGCCAGCAGCTCAGACAGGGGAGGGACTGAAAAACTGTTTTTT.

The chain links TRBV18 to TRBJ2-7; 7 nucleotides agree with TRBD1. This CDR3 has 14 residues. The germline CDR1 and CDR2 sequences are KGHSH and LQKENI. The V segment lost 5 bases and the J segment 0 bases; nucleotides outside the gene matches: 4. The CDR3 here is CASSKQGDSYEQYF. CDR3 sequence (DNA): TGTGCCAGCTCAAAGCAGGGGGACTCCTACGAGCAGTACTTC. The complete variable domain, with remaining parts taken from reference TRBV18 and TRBJ2-7, reads NAGVMQNPRHLVRRRGQEARLRCSPMKGHSHVYWYRQLPEEGLKFMVYLQKENIIDESGMPKERFSAEFPKEGPSILRIQQVVRGDSAAYFCASSKQGDSYEQYFGPGTRLTVT.

The chain couples TRBV7-9 to TRBJ1-6; D unclear. Per germline, CDR1 SEHNR and CDR2 FQNEAQ (reference sequence). The CDR3 is 16 amino acids. V was cut by 5 bases and J by 5 bases, with 16 bases left in between. CDR3 protein: CASSLGAGGDNSPLHF. CDR3 nucleotides: TGTGCCAGCAGCCTGGGTGCAGGAGGAGATAATTCACCCCTCCACTTT.